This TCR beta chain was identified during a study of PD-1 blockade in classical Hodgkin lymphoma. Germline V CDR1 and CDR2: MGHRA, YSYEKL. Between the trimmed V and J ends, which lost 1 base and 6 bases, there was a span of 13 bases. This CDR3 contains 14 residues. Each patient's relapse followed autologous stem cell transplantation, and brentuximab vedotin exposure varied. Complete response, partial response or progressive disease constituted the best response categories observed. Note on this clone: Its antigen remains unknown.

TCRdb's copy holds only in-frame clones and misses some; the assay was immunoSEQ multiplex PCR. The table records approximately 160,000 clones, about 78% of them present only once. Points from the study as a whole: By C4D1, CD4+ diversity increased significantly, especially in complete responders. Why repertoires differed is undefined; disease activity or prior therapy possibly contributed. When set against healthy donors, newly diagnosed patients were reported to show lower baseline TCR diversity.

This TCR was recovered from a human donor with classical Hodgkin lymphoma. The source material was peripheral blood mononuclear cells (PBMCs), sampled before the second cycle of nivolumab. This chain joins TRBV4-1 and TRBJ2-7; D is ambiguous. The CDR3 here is CASSQATSVVEQYF. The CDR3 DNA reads TGCGCCAGCAGCCAAGCAACCAGTGTGGTCGAGCAGTACTTC.